This T cell receptor beta chain was recovered during a study of shared clonotypes between healthy human individuals. The data were produced by immunoSEQ multiplex PCR, yet TCRdb's version contains in-frame clones alone and is incomplete. The table includes some 580,000 clones, 98% detected once. CD8 cells classed as naive were CD45RO-negative and positively selected for CCR7, excluding terminally differentiated effector memory CD45RA+ cells. V was clipped by 0 bases and J by 0 bases, with 12 bases between them. The V gene's germline CDR1 is MGHRA and CDR2 YSYEKL. The CDR3 has 17 residues. The sequence derives from a man aged 25-45 years in good health. The sequencing sample was made of naive CD8+ T cells sorted from blood. The V gene is TRBV4-1, the J gene TRBJ2-1; D is perhaps TRBD2 (5 bases). The CDR3 spells CASSQDLSGFSYNEQFF. CDR3 nucleotides: TGCGCCAGCAGCCAAGATCTGAGCGGATTCTCCTACAATGAGCAGTTCTTC.